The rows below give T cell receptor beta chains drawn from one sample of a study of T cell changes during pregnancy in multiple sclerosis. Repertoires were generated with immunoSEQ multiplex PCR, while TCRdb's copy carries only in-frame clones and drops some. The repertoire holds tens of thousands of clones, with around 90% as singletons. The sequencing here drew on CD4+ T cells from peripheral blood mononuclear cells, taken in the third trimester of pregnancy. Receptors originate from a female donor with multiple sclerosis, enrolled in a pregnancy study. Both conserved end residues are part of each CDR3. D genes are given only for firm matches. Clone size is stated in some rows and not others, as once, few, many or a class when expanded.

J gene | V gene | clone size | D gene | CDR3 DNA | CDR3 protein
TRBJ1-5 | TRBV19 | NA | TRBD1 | TGTGCCAGCTACCAACAGGGGCAGGGAGGACAGCCCCAGCATTTT | CASYQQGQGGQPQHF
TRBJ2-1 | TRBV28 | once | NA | TGTGCCAGTAAGACTTTAGCGTCCGAAACCTACAATGAGCAGTTCTTC | CASKTLASETYNEQFF
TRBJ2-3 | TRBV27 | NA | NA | TGTGCCACCCTTTACACAGATACGCAGTATTTT | CATLYTDTQYF
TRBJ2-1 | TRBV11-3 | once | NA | TGTGCCAGCAGCCAGGATCTGTTAGGAAATGAGCAGTTCTTC | CASSQDLLGNEQFF
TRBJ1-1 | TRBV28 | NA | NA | TGTGCCAGCAGCTCTCATGAGTCGAACACTGAAGCTTTCTTT | CASSSHESNTEAFF
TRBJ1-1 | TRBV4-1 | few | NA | TGCGCCAGCAGCCTAGGGGGTCGGAACACTGAAGCTTTCTTT | CASSLGGRNTEAFF
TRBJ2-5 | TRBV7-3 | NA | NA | TGTGCCAGTAGCCCGGGAGCCGGCAGGGTCGGAGAGACCCAGTACTTC | CASSPGAGRVGETQYF
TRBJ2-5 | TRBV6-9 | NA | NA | TGTGCCAGCAGTTGGGTGGTCCTGGACTACCACTCCAAGACCCAGTACTTC | CASSWVVLDYHSKTQYF
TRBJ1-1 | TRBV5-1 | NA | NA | TGCGCCAGCAGCTTGGCTGGGGGGTCCACTGAAGCTTTCTTT | CASSLAGGSTEAFF
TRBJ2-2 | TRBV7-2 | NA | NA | TGTGCCAGCAGCTTAGGACAAAACACCGGGGAGCTGTTTTTT | CASSLGQNTGELFF
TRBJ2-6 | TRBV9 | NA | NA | TGTGCCAGCAGCGTTACAGGTTCTGGGGCCAACGTCCTGACTTTC | CASSVTGSGANVLTF
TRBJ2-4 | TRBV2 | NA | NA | TGTGCCAGCAGTGAAGCGCGGGAAAACATTCAGTACTTC | CASSEARENIQYF
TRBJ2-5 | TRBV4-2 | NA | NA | TGTGCCAGCAGCCAAGAAGTTCTTGCAGGTGACACCTTTCAACAAGAGACCCAGTACTTC | CASSQEVLAGDTFQQETQYF
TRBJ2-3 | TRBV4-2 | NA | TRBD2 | TGTGCCAGCAGCGGTCCGCGACCGGGACTAGCGGGAGGAGAAGCAGATACGCAGTATTTT | CASSGPRPGLAGGEADTQYF
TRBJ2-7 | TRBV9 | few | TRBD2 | TGTGCCAGCAGCGTTGCGGGGGGATCAGGTTACGAGCAGTACTTC | CASSVAGGSGYEQYF
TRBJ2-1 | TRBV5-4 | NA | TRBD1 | TGTGCCAGCAGCCGGGACAGAGCGACTTACAATGAGCAGTTCTTC | CASSRDRATYNEQFF
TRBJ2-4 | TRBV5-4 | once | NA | TGTGCCAGCAGCTTGGAGGGGGCCAAAAACATTCAGTACTTC | CASSLEGAKNIQYF
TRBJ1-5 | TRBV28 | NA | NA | TGTGCCAGCAGTTTGGCAGGGGCTAGTCAGCCCCAGCATTTT | CASSLAGASQPQHF
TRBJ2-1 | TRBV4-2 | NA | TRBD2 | TGTGCCAGCAGCCTCAAAGCGGGGTCGGACTACAATGAGCAGTTCTTC | CASSLKAGSDYNEQFF
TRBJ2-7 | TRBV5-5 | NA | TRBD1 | TGTGCCAGCAGCTTGGGACAGGGGTTAACCTACGAGCAGTACTTC | CASSLGQGLTYEQYF
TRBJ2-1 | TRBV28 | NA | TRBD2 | TGTGCCAGCAGAGGTAGCGGGAAAACCTACAATGAGCAGTTCTTC | CASRGSGKTYNEQFF
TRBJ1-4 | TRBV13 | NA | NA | TGTGCCAGCAGCTTAGGGGGGGCCGGCGAAAAACTGTTTTTT | CASSLGGAGEKLFF
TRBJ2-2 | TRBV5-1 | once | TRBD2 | TGCGCCAGCAGGGGACTAGCGGGATCGAACACCGGGGAGCTGTTTTTT | CASRGLAGSNTGELFF
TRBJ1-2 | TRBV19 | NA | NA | TGTGCCAGTAGTATTTTTGGGCTCAGGTATGGCTACACCTTC | CASSIFGLRYGYTF
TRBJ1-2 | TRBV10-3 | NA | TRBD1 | TGTGCCATCAGGCAAGGGGGCCCGTTCGGCTACACCTTC | CAIRQGGPFGYTF
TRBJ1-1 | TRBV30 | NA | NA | TGTGCCTGGAGTGTCCTACAGGGAACTGAAGCTTTCTTT | CAWSVLQGTEAFF
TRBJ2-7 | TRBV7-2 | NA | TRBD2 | TGTGCCAGCAGCGCACTAGCGGGAGGCGCGGCCGAGCAGTACTTC | CASSALAGGAAEQYF
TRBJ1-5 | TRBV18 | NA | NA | TGTGCCAGCTCACTATTTAGCAATCAGCCCCAGCATTTT | CASSLFSNQPQHF
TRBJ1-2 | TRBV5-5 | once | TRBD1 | TGTGCCAGCAGCTTGCTGGACAGGGAGGGCTACACCTTC | CASSLLDREGYTF
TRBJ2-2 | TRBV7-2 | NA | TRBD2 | TGTGCCAGCAGCTCCGGACTAGCGGGAGTTACCGGGGAGCTGTTTTTT | CASSSGLAGVTGELFF
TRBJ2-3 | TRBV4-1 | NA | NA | TGCGCCAGCAGCCAAGATCAGGGCCTGACAATCGCAGATACGCAGTATTTT | CASSQDQGLTIADTQYF
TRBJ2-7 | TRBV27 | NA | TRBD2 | TGTGCCAGCAGTACCCTAGCGGGGATGGGGCTTAGCAGTGGCTACGAGCAGTACTTC | CASSTLAGMGLSSGYEQYF
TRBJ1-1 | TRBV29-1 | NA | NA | TGCAGCGTTGGGCGGCAGGGTGGAGAAGCTTTCTTT | CSVGRQGGEAFF
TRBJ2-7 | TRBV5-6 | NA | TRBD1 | TGTGCCAGCAGCGCGAACAGGGGGCGGTGGAACGAGCAGTACTTC | CASSANRGRWNEQYF
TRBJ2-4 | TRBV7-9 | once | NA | TGTGCCAGCAGCGTTTCCGGGACTGGCTTAGCCAAAAACATTCAGTACTTC | CASSVSGTGLAKNIQYF
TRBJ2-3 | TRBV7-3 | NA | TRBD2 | TGTGCCAGCAGCTTACGGGAGGGGGATACGCAGTATTTT | CASSLREGDTQYF
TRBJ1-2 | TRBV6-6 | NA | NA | TGTGCCAGCAGCCCCACAGGAGACTATGGCTACACCTTC | CASSPTGDYGYTF
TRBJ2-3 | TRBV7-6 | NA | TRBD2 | TGTGCCAGCAGCCCACTAGCGGGACAGAGCACAGATGCGCAGTATTTT | CASSPLAGQSTDAQYF
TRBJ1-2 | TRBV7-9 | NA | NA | TGTGCCAGCAGTCCAATCGAAACCCTTAGCGGCTACACCTTC | CASSPIETLSGYTF
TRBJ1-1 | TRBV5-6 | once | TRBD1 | TGTGCCAGCAGCCGACAGGGGTTCGGAACTTTCTTT | CASSRQGFGTFF
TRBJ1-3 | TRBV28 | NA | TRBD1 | TGTGCCAGCAGTTTACAGGGGGCTCAGAACACCATATATTTT | CASSLQGAQNTIYF
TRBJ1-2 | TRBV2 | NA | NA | TGTGCCAGCACAGGGGAAAATGGCTACACCTTC | CASTGENGYTF
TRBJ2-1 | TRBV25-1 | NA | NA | TGTGCCAGCAGTACCGGACAGTTAGTCGATGAGCAGTTCTTC | CASSTGQLVDEQFF
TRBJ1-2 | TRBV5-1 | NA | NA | TGCGCCAGCAGCTCATGGGGGCGTCGAGGCGACTATGGCTACACCTTC | CASSSWGRRGDYGYTF
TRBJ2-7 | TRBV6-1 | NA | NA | TGTGCCAGCAGTGAGCGACTAGGTTGGGAGCAGTACTTC | CASSERLGWEQYF
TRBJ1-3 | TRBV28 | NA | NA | TGTGCCACATGGCGGGGGGGATCGGGAAACACCATATATTTT | CATWRGGSGNTIYF
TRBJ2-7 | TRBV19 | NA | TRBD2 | TGTGCCAGTCGACGCGGCGGGAGCTTCAGCTACGAGCAGTACTTC | CASRRGGSFSYEQYF
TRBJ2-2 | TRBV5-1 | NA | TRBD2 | TGCGCCAGCAGCTTTATTACTAGCGGGAGCACCGGGGAGCTGTTTTTT | CASSFITSGSTGELFF
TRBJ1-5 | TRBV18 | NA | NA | TGTGCCAGCTCAAGTCTACTAGGCGATCAGCCCCAGCATTTT | CASSSLLGDQPQHF
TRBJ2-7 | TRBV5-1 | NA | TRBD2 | TGCGCCAGCAGCCCCTTTGGGCGGGAGGGCCTGTACGAGCAGTACTTC | CASSPFGREGLYEQYF
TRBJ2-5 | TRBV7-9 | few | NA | TGTGCCAGCAGCGGGACCCTTCGGGGGGCCCAAGAGACCCAGTACTTC | CASSGTLRGAQETQYF